These 9 T cell receptor beta chains share one sample of origin, sequenced in a study of blood T cell repertoires in COVID-19. Measured with immunoSEQ multiplex PCR; TCRdb has only the in-frame clones, and not every one. In the table there are about 97,000 clones, 75% to 95% of which are singletons. Sequenced material: peripheral blood. The source is a man in his late teens or twenties with acute or convalescent COVID-19.

The rearrangement joins TRBV7-8 to TRBJ1-2; D uncertain. The V gene lost 5 bases and the J gene lost 4 bases, with 11 bases spanning the gap. Germline loops: CDR1 SGHVS, CDR2 FQNEAQ. The CDR3 totals 13 residues. The CDR3 DNA sequence: TGTGCCAGCAGCAACGGGAACATCTATGGCTACACCTTC. Protein sequence: CASSNGNIYGYTF.

This clone has a single count. The chain carries TRBV7-2 and TRBJ1-2, with D perhaps TRBD1 (5 bases). V dropped 5 bases and J dropped 2 bases, with 18 bases sitting between them. This CDR3 has 16 residues. In germline, CDR1 is SGHTA, CDR2 FQGNSA. The CDR3 nucleotides are TGTGCCAGCAGCCCCTACTGGACATATGGGAACTATGGCTACACCTTC. Protein: CASSPYWTYGNYGYTF.

The chain combines TRBV30 with TRBJ1-1; 10 bases fit TRBD1. Germline CDR1 reads GTSNPN; CDR2 reads SVGIG (reference sequence). CDR3 length equals 15 residues. J lost 3 bases, V lost 2 bases, and 6 bases had no gene match. In DNA form, the CDR3 reads TGTGCCTGGAGTCTAGGACAGGGGGGGGACACTGAAGCTTTCTTT. Its protein is CAWSLGQGGDTEAFF. The whole variable domain, remainder taken from reference TRBV30 and TRBJ1-1, is SQTIHQWPATLVQPVGSPLSLECTVEGTSNPNLYWYRQAAGRGLQLLFYSVGIGQISSEVPQNLSASRPQDRQFILSSKKLLLSDSGFYLCAWSLGQGGDTEAFFGQGTRLTVV.

The V and J genes are TRBV5-1 and TRBJ2-1; 7 bases agree with TRBD1. The ends lost 3 bases at V and 2 bases at J; junction bases unmatched: 8. In germline, CDR1 is SGHRS, CDR2 YFSETQ. The length of the CDR3 is 16 residues. For the CDR3, the DNA is TGCGCCAGCAGCTCGGCACTCGGGACAGCCTACAATGAGCAGTTCTTC. Its translation: CASSSALGTAYNEQFF.

The chain carries TRBV5-1 and TRBJ1-1; 7 nucleotides align to TRBD1. This CDR3 comprises 15 residues. V dropped 4 bases and J dropped 1; count of bases not matched to a gene: 7. Looked up from germline, CDR1 is SGHRS and CDR2 is YFSETQ. Here the CDR3 reads CASSLTGTENTEAFF. In DNA form, the CDR3 reads TGCGCCAGCAGCCTTACCGGGACAGAGAACACTGAAGCTTTCTTT.

This chain uses TRBV24-1 with TRBJ2-5, with 7 bases aligning to TRBD2. The germline V gene encodes CDR1 KGHDR and CDR2 SFDVKD. The V gene end was trimmed by 4 bases and the J gene end by 4 bases; junction bases not matched to a gene: 8. The CDR3 extends over 15 amino acids. CDR3 sequence (DNA): TGTGCCACCAGTGACCCCAGGGAGGGAGGAGAGACCCAGTACTTC. Translation gives CATSDPREGGETQYF.

Note on this clone: At one end, the junction sequence differs from germline, possibly due to a read error. The chain recombines TRBV6-1 with TRBJ2-1, with D possibly TRBD2 on 5 matching bases. The CDR3 length is 14 residues. Germline V gene sequence: CDR1 MNHNS, CDR2 SASEGT. This chain's CDR3 is CASSEGSPYNEQFF. The DNA for the CDR3 is TGTGCCAGCAGCGAAGGGAGCCCCTACAATGAGCAGTTCTTC.

This sequence joins TRBV11-2 and TRBJ2-1; TRBD2 is a possible D gene (6 bases). V was shortened by 3 bases and J by 4 bases, with 13 bases between the two germline ends. CDR1 is SGHAT, CDR2 FQNNGV, per germline. CDR3 length: 15 amino acids. CDR3 protein: CASSLDYQEYNEQFF. CDR3 coding DNA: TGTGCCAGCAGCTTGGACTATCAGGAGTACAATGAGCAGTTCTTC.

CDR3 sequence reads: CASSVGDREGGGEKLFF. CDR3 coding DNA: TGTGCCAGCAGCGTAGGGGACAGGGAGGGAGGAGGCGAAAAACTGTTTTTT. This rearrangement joins TRBV9 to TRBJ1-4; 9 bases match TRBD1. The trim removed 0 bases at V and 8 bases at J, leaving 11 bases unmatched. This CDR3 has 17 amino acids. Germline V CDR1 and CDR2: SGDLS, YYNGEE. Complete variable domain (other parts from reference TRBV9 and TRBJ1-4): DSGVTQTPKHLITATGQRVTLRCSPRSGDLSVYWYQQSLDQGLQFLIQYYNGEERAKGNILERFSAQQFPDLHSELNLSSLELGDSALYFCASSVGDREGGGEKLFFGSGTQLSVL.